The source of this TCR beta chain is a study of T-cell memory formation after mild COVID-19. Across the whole study: TCR clusters largely stayed donor specific.

TCRdb re-called the 5' RACE reads with MiXCR, one entry per CDR3 protein. Found here are some 450,000 distinct CDR3 sequences, 20% of them singletons; the top ten hold roughly 8%. The V and J ends lost 5 bases and 4 bases respectively, with 14 bases between them. Germline CDR1 reads LNHDA; CDR2 reads SQIVND (reference sequence). CDR3 length equals 14 residues. The receptor's source is an adult woman who had mild COVID-19 (a few samples of this study predate the infection). Cell type and time point are not known. V gene TRBV19 combines with J gene TRBJ1-2; the D gene is possibly TRBD1 (5 bases). Sequencing was performed on PBMCs or a T cell subset sorted from them (not recorded which). The CDR3 nucleotides are TGTGCCAGTAGTGCGCCAGGGAGGAGCTATGGCTACACCTTC. Its translation: CASSAPGRSYGYTF. Based on the CDR3 plus reference TRBV19 and TRBJ1-2, the full variable domain is DGGITQSPKYLFRKEGQNVTLSCEQNLNHDAMYWYRQDPGQGLRLIYYSQIVNDFQKGDIAEGYSVSREKKESFPLTVTSAQKNPTAFYLCASSAPGRSYGYTFGSGTRLTVV.